This T cell receptor (beta chain) came from a study of T cells in Graves' hyperthyroidism and ophthalmopathy. The study's findings and limits: Most clonotypes that expanded in the thyroid above 0.001 also showed up in blood. In validation, the model predicted ophthalmopathy. These predictions came a median about 6.8 months before onset. Classification by a 13 V-J model distinguished ophthalmopathy from stable hyperthyroidism.

This clonotype came up many times. Its target is not known. Amplification yielded TCR beta CDR3 regions, with RNA transcripts as the source. TCR CDR3 underwent first-round RT-PCR with the HTBI primer set. TCRdb itself ran the multiplex PCR reads through MiXCR, one entry per CDR3 protein. This sample has 400,000 to 550,000 distinct CDR3 sequences, with around a quarter found just once. The CDR3 consists of 14 residues. Deletions cut 5 bases from V and 0 bases from J, with 10 bases between. Uncontrolled infection, other autoimmune disease, pregnancy and lactation each barred patients from inclusion. This sequence was found in a young woman with Graves' ophthalmopathy. J is TRBJ1-2 and V is TRBV12-3 or TRBV12-4, with a tentative D call TRBD1 (5 bases). Material: blood. CDR3 sequence (DNA): TGTGCCAGCAGTCTACAGGAAACTAACTATGGCTACACCTTC. It encodes CASSLQETNYGYTF.